This entry concerns a single T cell receptor beta chain. Trimming pared 6 bases from V and 1 base from J, leaving 10 bases between. Germline V gives CDR1 MDHEN, CDR2 SYDVKM. The CDR3 loop spans 14 amino acids. In the study's own analysis: Nucleated cell number was recorded as an estimate derived from reference gene primer amplification. Sequencing used immunoSEQ multiplex PCR; TCRdb keeps in-frame clones, though not all of them. V, J and clone size are those of that table, while D and trimming were read from the DNA. The sample yields 200,000 or so clones, about 85% seen once. These data come from a study of blood T cell repertoires in COVID-19.

This receptor was taken from a man in his sixties or seventies with active or convalescent COVID-19. The material sequenced was peripheral blood. This sequence joins TRBV28 and TRBJ1-3; the D is unclear. In DNA form, the CDR3 reads TGTGCCAGCAGGGGCCCGGGGTCTGGAAACACCATATATTTT. Protein: CASRGPGSGNTIYF.